This T cell receptor beta chain was found in a study of technical replicates of blood from four donors. The protocol was immunoSEQ multiplex PCR, while the TCRdb copy is restricted to in-frame clones and leaves out a portion. The data hold 25,000 to 40,000 clones, with roughly 92% observed a single time. Deletions cut 1 base from V and 4 bases from J, with 10 bases between. The CDR3 sequence is 14 residues long. Germline CDR1 and CDR2: SGHTA and FQGNSA. The sequencing sample was made of PBMCs. The chain links TRBV7-2 to TRBJ1-2; D unclear. The receptor was isolated from a human donor in good health. Some clones in this sample may be carry-over from other donors' samples. DNA of the CDR3: TGTGCCAGCAGCTTAGACAGAGTCGGCTATGGCTACACCTTC. Its protein is CASSLDRVGYGYTF.